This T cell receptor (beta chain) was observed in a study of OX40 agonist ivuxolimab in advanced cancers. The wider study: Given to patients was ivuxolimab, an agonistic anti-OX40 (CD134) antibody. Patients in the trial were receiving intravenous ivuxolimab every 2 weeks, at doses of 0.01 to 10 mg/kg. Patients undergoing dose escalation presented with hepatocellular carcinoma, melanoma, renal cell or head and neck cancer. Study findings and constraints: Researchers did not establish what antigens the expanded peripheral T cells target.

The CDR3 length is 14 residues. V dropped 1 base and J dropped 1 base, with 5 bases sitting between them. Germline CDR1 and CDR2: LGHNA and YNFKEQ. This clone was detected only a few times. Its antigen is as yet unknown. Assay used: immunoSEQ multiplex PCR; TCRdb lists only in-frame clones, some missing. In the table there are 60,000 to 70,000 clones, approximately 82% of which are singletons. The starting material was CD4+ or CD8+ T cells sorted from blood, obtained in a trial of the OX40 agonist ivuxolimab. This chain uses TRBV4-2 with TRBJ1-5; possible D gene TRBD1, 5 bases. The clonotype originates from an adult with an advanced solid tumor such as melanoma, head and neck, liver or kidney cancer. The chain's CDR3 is CASSQGGSNQPQHF. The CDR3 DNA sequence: TGTGCCAGCAGCCAAGGGGGGAGCAATCAGCCCCAGCATTTT.